This entry concerns a single T cell receptor (beta chain). The sample is drawn from a study of T cell repertoires in cytomegalovirus infection. Trimming stripped 4 bases from V and 4 bases from J, with 5 bases between. The CDR3 extends over 11 amino acids. CDR1 and CDR2 (germline): SQVTM, ANQGSEA. Using its own MiXCR run on the reads, TCRdb lists one record per CDR3 protein. The data contain about 530,000 distinct CDR3 sequences, less than 30% of them singletons. The sequence was obtained from a human donor in good health (CMV status not recorded). Some clones in this sample may be carry-over from other donors' samples. Sequencing was performed on PBMCs. V usage is TRBV29-1 and J usage is TRBJ2-1; the D is unclear. CDR3 residues: CSVGLYNEQFF. CDR3 DNA: TGCAGCGTTGGGCTGTACAATGAGCAGTTCTTC.